The subject of this entry is one TCR beta chain. Germline CDR1 MNHEY, CDR2 SVGAGI. V lost 8 bases, J lost 4 bases, and 16 bases lay in between. This CDR3 has 14 residues. Assay: immunoSEQ multiplex PCR; the TCRdb copy retains only in-frame clones and omits some. This table holds approximately 180,000 clones, over 80% found once. This sample stems from a study of blood T cell repertoires in COVID-19. The gene calls are TRBV6-5 and TRBJ2-3; TRBD2 might be the D (7 bases). The specimen sequenced was peripheral blood. The sequence derives from a woman between 40 and 55 years old with COVID-19, enrolled during active disease. CDR3 DNA: TGTGCCAGCCTGGTGGGGGGGCCCTCAGATACGCAGTATTTT. This gives the protein CASLVGGPSDTQYF.